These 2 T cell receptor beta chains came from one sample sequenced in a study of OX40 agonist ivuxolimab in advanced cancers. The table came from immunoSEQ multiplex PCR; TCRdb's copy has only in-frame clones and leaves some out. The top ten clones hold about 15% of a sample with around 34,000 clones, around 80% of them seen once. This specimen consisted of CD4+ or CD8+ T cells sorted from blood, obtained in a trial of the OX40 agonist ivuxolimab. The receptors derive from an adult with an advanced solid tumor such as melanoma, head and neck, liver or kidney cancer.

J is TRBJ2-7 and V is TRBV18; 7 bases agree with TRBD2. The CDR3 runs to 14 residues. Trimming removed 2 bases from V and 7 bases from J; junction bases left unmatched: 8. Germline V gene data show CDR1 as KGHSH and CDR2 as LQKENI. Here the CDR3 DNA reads TGTGCCAGCTCACCAGGGGCCGGGCGGGAGGAGCAGTACTTC. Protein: CASSPGAGREEQYF.

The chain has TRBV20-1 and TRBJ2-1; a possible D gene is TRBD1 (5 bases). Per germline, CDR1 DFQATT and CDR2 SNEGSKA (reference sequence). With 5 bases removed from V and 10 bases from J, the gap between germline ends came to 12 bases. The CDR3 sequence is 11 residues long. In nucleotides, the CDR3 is TGCAGTGCTCACGACAGCCGAGAGCAGTTCTTC. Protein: CSAHDSREQFF.